The 22 T cell receptor beta chains presented below share a single source sample, sequenced in a study of shared clonotypes between healthy human individuals. Method: immunoSEQ multiplex PCR; TCRdb's copy keeps in-frame clones and lacks some. The profile shows some 450,000 clones, roughly 80% of them singletons. The sequencing sample was made of PBMCs. These receptors were taken from a woman aged 40 to 50 in good health. Some clones in this sample may be carry-over from other donors' samples.

V is TRBV6-5 and J is TRBJ2-7; 9 nucleotides align to TRBD2. The CDR3 is 15 residues long. Germline loops: CDR1 MNHEY, CDR2 SVGAGI. The V segment lost 2 bases and the J segment 2 bases; nucleotides outside the gene matches: 4. CDR3 sequence: CASSYASGKPYEQYF. In nucleotides, the CDR3 is TGTGCCAGCAGTTACGCTAGCGGGAAGCCCTACGAGCAGTACTTC.

The chain links TRBV28 to TRBJ1-5, with D perhaps matching TRBD1 (6 bases). The germline gives CDR1 MDHEN, CDR2 SYDVKM. CDR3 size: 16 residues. Deletions cut 4 bases from V and 0 bases from J, with 13 bases between. CDR3 protein: CASSSEGQYSNQPQHF. The CDR3 region has the DNA TGTGCCAGCAGTTCAGAGGGACAATATAGCAATCAGCCCCAGCATTTT. Together with reference TRBV28 and TRBJ1-5, the CDR3 gives the full variable domain: DVKVTQSSRYLVKRTGEKVFLECVQDMDHENMFWYRQDPGLGLRLIYFSYDVKMKEKGDIPEGYSVSREKKERFSLILESASTNQTSMYLCASSSEGQYSNQPQHFGDGTRLSIL.

The gene calls are TRBV7-9 and TRBJ2-7; D not resolved. V lost 2 bases and J lost 4, with 3 bases in between. This CDR3 comprises 11 residues. From germline, CDR1 is SEHNR and CDR2 FQNEAQ (reference sequence). CDR3 sequence (DNA): TGTGCCAGCAGCTTAATTTACGAGCAGTACTTC. Translated: CASSLIYEQYF.

V and J are TRBV6-5 and TRBJ2-2, with TRBD2 identical over 14 bases. Germline-derived CDR1 and CDR2 are MNHEY and SVGAGI. The CDR3 length is 16 residues. V shed 4 bases, J shed 9 bases, and the junction held 7 bases outside the gene matches. The CDR3 spells CASSSTGTSGSRELFF. In DNA, the CDR3 is TGTGCCAGCAGTTCAACCGGGACTAGCGGGAGTAGGGAGCTGTTTTTT.

This sequence joins TRBV5-1 and TRBJ2-3; TRBD1 is a possible D gene (5 bases). The CDR3 loop spans 17 amino acids. V was trimmed by 4 bases and J by 5 bases, leaving 23 bases between them. Germline V gene sequence: CDR1 SGHRS, CDR2 YFSETQ. The CDR3 loop reads CASSQKRQFMTGDTQYF. DNA for the CDR3: TGCGCCAGCAGCCAGAAGAGACAGTTCATGACGGGAGATACGCAGTATTTT.

V gene TRBV11-1 combines with J gene TRBJ2-4; TRBD1 matches 7 bases. Trimming cost V 5 bases and J 8 bases; bases outside gene matches: 9. The CDR3 sequence is 14 residues long. Germline V CDR1 and CDR2: SGHAT, FQDESV (reference sequence). The CDR3 sequence: CASSMRGQGDIQYF. The DNA for the CDR3 is TGTGCCAGCAGCATGAGGGGGCAGGGAGACATTCAGTACTTC.

The chain carries TRBV18 and TRBJ2-6; TRBD1 matches 10 bases. This CDR3 has 18 amino acids. Germline loops: CDR1 KGHSH, CDR2 LQKENI. The V gene end was trimmed by 6 bases and the J gene end by 3 bases; junction bases not matched to a gene: 11. The CDR3 protein is CASSSRTGGLIGANVLTF. The CDR3 DNA reads as TGTGCCAGCTCGTCCAGGACAGGGGGACTTATTGGGGCCAACGTCCTGACTTTC.

The chain links TRBV27 to TRBJ2-7; perhaps TRBD1 as D (5 bases). Deletions cut 4 bases from V and 2 bases from J, with 18 bases between. This CDR3 is built from 16 residues. Germline V gives CDR1 MNHEY, CDR2 SMNVEV (reference sequence). CDR3 bases: TGTGCCAGCAGTTCCCCCGGCAGGGATCGGACCTACGAGCAGTACTTC. Protein sequence: CASSSPGRDRTYEQYF.

This chain links TRBV27 with TRBJ1-2; 7 positions match TRBD1. There are 15 residues in the CDR3. The V segment lost 5 bases and the J segment 8 bases; nucleotides outside the gene matches: 14. Per germline, CDR1 MNHEY and CDR2 SMNVEV (reference sequence). CDR3 nucleotide sequence: TGTGCCAGCAGTCACCGAGCCGGACAGGCCGGCGGCTACACCTTC. Its protein product is CASSHRAGQAGGYTF.

As concerns this clone: A far larger clone is one base from this, pointing to a likely read error. V is TRBV4-2 and J is TRBJ1-5; D gene ambiguous. The V and J ends lost 0 bases and 5 bases respectively, with 11 bases between them. CDR3 length: 15 residues. Germline CDR1 LGHNA, CDR2 YNFKEQ. CDR3 protein: CASSQDEEGHQPQHF. The CDR3 region has the DNA TGTGCCAGCAGCCAAGATGAGGAGGGCCATCAGCCCCAGCATTTT.

V is TRBV2 and J is TRBJ1-5; no firm D call. The CDR3 sequence is 13 residues long. V gave up 7 bases and J gave up 0 bases, with 7 bases separating them. Germline CDR1 SNHLY, CDR2 FYNNEI. For the CDR3, the DNA is TGTGCCAGCACACGGAATAGCAATCAGCCCCAGCATTTT. Amino acids: CASTRNSNQPQHF. The variable domain in full, completed from reference TRBV2 and TRBJ1-5, reads EPEVTQTPSHQVTQMGQEVILRCVPISNHLYFYWYRQILGQKVEFLVSFYNNEISEKSEIFDDQFSVERPDGSNFTLKIRSTKLEDSAMYFCASTRNSNQPQHFGDGTRLSIL.

The chain joins TRBV2 to TRBJ2-5; 13 nucleotides line up with TRBD2. The CDR3 has 16 residues. J gave up 7 bases and V 4 bases, and 9 bases lay outside the gene matches. In germline, CDR1 is SNHLY, CDR2 FYNNEI. The CDR3 DNA is TGTGCCAGCAGTGCCCCGGGACTAGCGGGATCGGGGACCCAGTACTTC. Amino acids: CASSAPGLAGSGTQYF.

The genes are TRBV4-3 and TRBJ2-2, with unresolved D. The CDR3 is 14 residues long. CDR1 is LGHNA and CDR2 is YSLEER in the germline V gene. Between the trimmed V and J ends, which lost 2 bases and 7 bases, there was a span of 11 bases. This CDR3 reads CASSQNPLIGELFF. The CDR3 region has the DNA TGCGCCAGCAGCCAAAATCCTCTTATCGGGGAGCTGTTTTTT.

This clone was seen only once. A much larger clone lies a single base off, so this may be a read error. Other DNA sequences in the same sample also yield this CDR3. The V and J genes are TRBV5-4 and TRBJ2-7, with 14 bases aligning to TRBD2. The V and J ends lost 4 bases and 4 bases, in that order; junction bases with no gene match: 4. CDR1 and CDR2 from the germline V gene are SGHNT and YYREEE (reference sequence). This CDR3 comprises 15 residues. CDR3 in amino acids: CASSPGLAGGYEQYF. CDR3 DNA: TGTGCCAGCAGCCCCGGACTAGCGGGAGGTTACGAGCAGTACTTC.

The J gene is TRBJ2-1, the V gene TRBV5-6; unclear D gene. The V gene's germline CDR1 is SGHDT and CDR2 YYEEEE. The CDR3 has 15 amino acids. The V and J ends lost 4 bases and 10 bases respectively, with 21 bases between them. This CDR3 reads CASSLGPPDGNEQFF. The CDR3 nucleotides read TGTGCCAGCAGCCTCGGACCTCCAGATGGCAACGAGCAGTTCTTC.

The V and J genes are TRBV11-2 and TRBJ2-7; 7 nucleotides match TRBD1. Germline CDR1 and CDR2: SGHAT and FQNNGV. V lost 5 bases, J lost 5 bases, and 9 bases stayed unmatched. This CDR3 comprises 14 residues. CDR3 amino acids: CASSPTTGANEQYF. CDR3 bases: TGTGCCAGCAGCCCAACTACAGGGGCCAACGAGCAGTACTTC.

CDR3 sequence: CASNSGRARDEQFF. In nucleotides, the CDR3 is TGCGCCAGCAATAGCGGGAGGGCCAGGGATGAGCAGTTCTTC. This chain connects TRBV5-1 to TRBJ2-1, with 11 positions matching TRBD2. Per germline, CDR1 SGHRS and CDR2 YFSETQ. Trimming cost V 6 bases and J 8 bases; bases outside gene matches: 7. The CDR3 has 14 amino acids.

This clone has just one count. The V call is TRBV6-1, the J call TRBJ2-7, with TRBD2 identical over 11 bases. The J segment lost 3 bases and the V segment lost 6 bases, leaving 4 bases of the junction unmatched. The germline V gene encodes CDR1 MNHNS and CDR2 SASEGT. The CDR3 consists of 14 residues. CDR3 DNA sequence: TGTGCCAGCAGGACTAGCGGGACCGGCTACGAGCAGTACTTC. Encoded protein: CASRTSGTGYEQYF.

The chain uses TRBV28 and TRBJ2-5, with TRBD2 matching 11 bases. This CDR3 has 15 amino acids. V lost 2 bases to trimming and J lost 4 bases; unmatched junction nucleotides: 3. Looked up from germline, CDR1 is MDHEN and CDR2 is SYDVKM. In nucleotides, the CDR3 is TGTGCCAGCAGTTTAGAACTAGCGGGAGCAGAGACCCAGTACTTC. Protein product: CASSLELAGAETQYF.

This clone has only one observation. The chain employs TRBV29-1 and TRBJ2-1; D is unresolved. The V end lost 6 bases, the J end lost 2 bases, and 17 bases lay between the germline ends. The CDR3 runs to 15 residues. Germline CDR1 reads SQVTM; CDR2 reads ANQGSEA. CDR3 protein: CSVQSGRSAYNEQFF. In DNA, the CDR3 is TGCAGCGTCCAATCCGGGCGGAGCGCCTACAATGAGCAGTTCTTC.

Of note for this clone: This probably arose from a read error, given a far larger clone one base away. The rearrangement joins TRBV5-4 to TRBJ2-7, with a tentative D call TRBD2 (6 bases). This CDR3 is built from 12 residues. Looked up from germline, CDR1 is SGHNT and CDR2 is YYREEE (reference sequence). The CDR3 region is CAGSLEGYEQYF. The CDR3 bases are TGTGCCGGCAGCTTGGAGGGCTACGAGCAGTACTTC.

This clone was seen once. The chain links TRBV15 to TRBJ2-7; D perhaps matches TRBD2 (7 bases). Trimming removed 0 bases at V and 4 bases at J, with 22 bases between. The CDR3 totals 18 residues. Germline-derived CDR1 and CDR2 are LNHNV and YYDKDF (reference sequence). CDR3 nucleotides: TGTGCCACCAGCAGAGATACGGTCGGCGGGGGCGCGTCGTACGAGCAGTACTTC. It codes for CATSRDTVGGGASYEQYF. The full variable domain, its missing parts supplied by reference TRBV15 and TRBJ2-7, is DAMVIQNPRYQVTQFGKPVTLSCSQTLNHNVMYWYQQKSSQAPKLLFHYYDKDFNNEADTPDNFQSRRPNTSFCFLDIRSPGLGDTAMYLCATSRDTVGGGASYEQYFGPGTRLTVT.